The entry below describes one T cell receptor beta chain. Antigen specificity is unknown. CD4+ T cells that had been cultured provided DNA sequenced with the Oncomine TCR Beta short-read assay. TCRdb ran MiXCR on the PCR reads and lists one entry per CDR3 protein. The repertoire holds tens of thousands of distinct CDR3 sequences, 28% seen once, with about 7.6% in the top ten. The sample is drawn from a study of vaccination and CD4 T cells after COVID-19. Looking at the study overall: A median of about 100 days (range 35 to 161) separated diagnosis from post-COVID sampling. A median of around 70 days (range 14 to 241) separated dose two from the taking of post-vaccine samples.

This CDR3 comprises 15 residues. The germline V gene has CDR1 SGHTA and CDR2 FQGNSA. V lost 2 bases and J lost 4; bases outside the gene matches: 5. This sample's time point: late sampling 161 to 241 days after vaccination in a few convalescent patients. Treatment specified: approximately 9-day PBMC culture with coronavirus spike peptide pools or control peptides (ViraFEST assay). Positive PCR dates spanned March to December 2020, predating US Alpha, Beta and Delta variants. It was with roughly 9.6 IU/ml IL-2 and around 9.5 ug/ml peptide pools that 2.2 million or so PBMCs per well were cultured. The sequencing used CD4+ T cells from blood, cultured in vitro, collected about 7 months after SARS-CoV-2 vaccination. The receptor was isolated from a human donor who had recovered from COVID-19. The genes are TRBV7-2 and TRBJ2-3; 8 bases match TRBD1. In nucleotides, the CDR3 is TGTGCCAGCAGCTTAACTCAGGGGGCCTCAGATACGCAGTATTTT. Amino acids: CASSLTQGASDTQYF.